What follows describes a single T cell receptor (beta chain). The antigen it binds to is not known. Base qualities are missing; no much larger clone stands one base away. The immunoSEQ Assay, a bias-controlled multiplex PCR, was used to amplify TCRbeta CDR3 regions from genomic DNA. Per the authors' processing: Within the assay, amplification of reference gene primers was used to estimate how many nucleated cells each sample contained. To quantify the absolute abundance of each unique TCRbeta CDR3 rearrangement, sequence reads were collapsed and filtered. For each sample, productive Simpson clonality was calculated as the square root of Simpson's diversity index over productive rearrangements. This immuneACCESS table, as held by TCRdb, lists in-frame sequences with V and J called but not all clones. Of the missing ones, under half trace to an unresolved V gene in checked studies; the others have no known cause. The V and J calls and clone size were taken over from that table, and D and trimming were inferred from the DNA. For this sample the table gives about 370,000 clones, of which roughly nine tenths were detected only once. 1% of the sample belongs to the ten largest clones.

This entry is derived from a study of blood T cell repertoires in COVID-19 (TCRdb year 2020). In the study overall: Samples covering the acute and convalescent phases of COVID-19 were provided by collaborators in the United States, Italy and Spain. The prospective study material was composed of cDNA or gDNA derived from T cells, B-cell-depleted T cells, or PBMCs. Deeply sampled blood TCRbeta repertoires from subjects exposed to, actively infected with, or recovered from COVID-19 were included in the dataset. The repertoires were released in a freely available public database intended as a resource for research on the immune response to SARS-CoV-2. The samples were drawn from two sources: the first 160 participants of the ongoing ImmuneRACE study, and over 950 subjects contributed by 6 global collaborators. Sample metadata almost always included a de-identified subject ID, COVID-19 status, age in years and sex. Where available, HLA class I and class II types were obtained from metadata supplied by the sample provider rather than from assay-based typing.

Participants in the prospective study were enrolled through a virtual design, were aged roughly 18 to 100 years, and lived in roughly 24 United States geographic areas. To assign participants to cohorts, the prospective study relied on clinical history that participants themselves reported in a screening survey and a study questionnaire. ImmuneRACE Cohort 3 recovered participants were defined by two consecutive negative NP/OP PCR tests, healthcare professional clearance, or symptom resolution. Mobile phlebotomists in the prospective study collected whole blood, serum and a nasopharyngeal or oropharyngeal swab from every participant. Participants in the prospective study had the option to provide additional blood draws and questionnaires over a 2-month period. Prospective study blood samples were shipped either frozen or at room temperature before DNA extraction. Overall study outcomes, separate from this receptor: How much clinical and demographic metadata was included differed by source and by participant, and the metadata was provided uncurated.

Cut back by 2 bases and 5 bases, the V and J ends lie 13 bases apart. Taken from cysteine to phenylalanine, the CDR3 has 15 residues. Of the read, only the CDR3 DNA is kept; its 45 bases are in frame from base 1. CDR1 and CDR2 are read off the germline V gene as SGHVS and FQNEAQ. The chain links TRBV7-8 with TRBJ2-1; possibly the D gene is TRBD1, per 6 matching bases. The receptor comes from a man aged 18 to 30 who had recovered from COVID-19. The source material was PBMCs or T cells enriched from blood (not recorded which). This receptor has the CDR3 CASSLSDSGHNEQFF. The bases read TGTGCCAGCAGCTTATCGGACAGCGGCCACAATGAGCAGTTCTTC.